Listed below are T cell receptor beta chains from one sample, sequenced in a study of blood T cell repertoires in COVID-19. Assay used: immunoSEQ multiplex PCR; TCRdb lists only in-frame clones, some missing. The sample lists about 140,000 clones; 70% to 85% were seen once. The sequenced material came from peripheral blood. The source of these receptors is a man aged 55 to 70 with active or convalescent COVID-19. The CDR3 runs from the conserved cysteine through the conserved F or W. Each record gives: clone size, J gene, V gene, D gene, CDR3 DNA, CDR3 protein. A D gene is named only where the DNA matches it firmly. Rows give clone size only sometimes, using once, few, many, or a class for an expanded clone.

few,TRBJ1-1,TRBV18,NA,TGTGCCAGCTCACAAAATCGTCGGAACACTGAAGCTTTCTTT,CASSQNRRNTEAFF
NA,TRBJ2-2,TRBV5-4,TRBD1,TGTGCCAGCAGCTTGGGGGGACAGGGGAGCACCGGGGAGCTGTTTTTT,CASSLGGQGSTGELFF
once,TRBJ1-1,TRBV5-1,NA,TGCGCCAGCAGCTTGGCCTGGTTTGGGGCAGGGGCCACTGAAGCTTTCTTT,CASSLAWFGAGATEAFF
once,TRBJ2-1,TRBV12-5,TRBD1,TGTGCTAGTGGGGGGGGAATCGGGACAGGGACCTACAATGAGCAGTTCTTC,CASGGGIGTGTYNEQFF
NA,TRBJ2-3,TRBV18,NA,TGTGCCAGCTCCCTAGGGGGGGGCACAGATACGCAGTATTTT,CASSLGGGTDTQYF
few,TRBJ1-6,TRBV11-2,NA,TGTGCCAGCAGCTCAGGGGCCAGCTCCTATAATTCACCCCTCCACTTT,CASSSGASSYNSPLHF
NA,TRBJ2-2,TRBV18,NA,TGTGCCAGCTCACCATTACAGGCGAACACCGGGGAGCTGTTTTTT,CASSPLQANTGELFF
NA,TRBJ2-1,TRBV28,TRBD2,TGTGCCAGCAGTTTATATAGCGGGGGGGAGGATGAGCAGTTCTTC,CASSLYSGGEDEQFF
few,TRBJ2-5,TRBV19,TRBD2,TGTGCCAGTAGTGCGCGGGGGGGCGGAGAGACCCAGTACTTC,CASSARGGGETQYF
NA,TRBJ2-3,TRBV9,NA,TGTGCCAGCAGCTTATCGAACAGAGATACGCAGTATTTT,CASSLSNRDTQYF
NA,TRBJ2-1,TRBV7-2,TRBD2,TGTGCCAGCATCATAATATCTAGCGGGGGCTACAATGAGCAGTTCTTC,CASIIISSGGYNEQFF
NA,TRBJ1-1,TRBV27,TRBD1,TGTGCCAGCAGTTTGACAGGGACTGTGGACACTGAAGCTTTCTTT,CASSLTGTVDTEAFF
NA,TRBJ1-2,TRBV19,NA,TGTGCCATCCGGGGATCCTCTAACTATGGCTACACCTTC,CAIRGSSNYGYTF
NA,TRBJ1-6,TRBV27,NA,TGTGCCAGCAGTTTAAGAAAACCCGGGGGCTCCTATAATTCACCCCTCCACTTT,CASSLRKPGGSYNSPLHF
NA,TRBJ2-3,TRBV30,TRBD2,TGTGCCTGGAGTTCTAGCGGTAACACAGATACGCAGTATTTT,CAWSSSGNTDTQYF
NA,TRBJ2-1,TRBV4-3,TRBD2,TGCGCCAGCAGCCAAGAGTTCCTAGCGGCCTACAATGAGCAGTTCTTC,CASSQEFLAAYNEQFF
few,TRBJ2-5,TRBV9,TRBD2,TGTGCCAGCAGCGTAGGGCTAGCGGGGGGGCCTGGCCAAGAGACCCAGTACTTC,CASSVGLAGGPGQETQYF
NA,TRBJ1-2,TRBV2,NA,TGTGCCAGCAGTGAAGGGACTTTCTATGGCTACACCTTC,CASSEGTFYGYTF
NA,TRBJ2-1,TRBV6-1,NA,TGTGCCAGCAGCGCTAAGGGAGTCGTGGCCAATGAGCAGTTCTTC,CASSAKGVVANEQFF
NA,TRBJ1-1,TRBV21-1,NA,TGTGCCAGCAGCGAAGACAGGGCTTTGAACACTGAAGCTTTCTTT,CASSEDRALNTEAFF
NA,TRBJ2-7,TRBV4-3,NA,TGCGCCAGCAGCCAAGATTCCGGGTACGGGACTTCACCTTCCTACGAGCAGTACTTC,CASSQDSGYGTSPSYEQYF
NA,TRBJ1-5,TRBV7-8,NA,TGTGCCAGCAGCTTAGTAACAGGGTCCCCTTTTCAGCCCCAGCATTTT,CASSLVTGSPFQPQHF
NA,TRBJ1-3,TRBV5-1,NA,TGCGCCAGCAGCTTGGGAGGCAGGGATTCTGGAAACACCATATATTTT,CASSLGGRDSGNTIYF
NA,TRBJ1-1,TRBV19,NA,TGTGCCAGTAGCTCTTCTGGAACGCACTTCATTCAGGGAACGGCCCCGAACACTGAAGCTTTCTTT,CASSSSGTHFIQGTAPNTEAFF
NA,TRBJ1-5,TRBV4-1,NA,TGCGCCAGCAGCCAAGATGCGGCTGGGGGCGCGATTCAGCCCCAGCATTTT,CASSQDAAGGAIQPQHF
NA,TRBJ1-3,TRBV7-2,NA,TGTGCCAGCAGCTTATTCGGGGAAGGAAACACCATATATTTT,CASSLFGEGNTIYF
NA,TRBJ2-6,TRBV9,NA,TGTGCCAGCAGCGTAGATATCTCTGGGGCCAACGTCCTGACTTTC,CASSVDISGANVLTF
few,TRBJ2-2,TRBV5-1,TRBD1,TGCGCCAGCAGCCCCCGGACAGGAAACACCGGGGAGCTGTTTTTT,CASSPRTGNTGELFF
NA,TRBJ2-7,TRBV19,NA,TGTGCCAGTAGTATAAAGCAGGCCTACGAGCAGTACTTC,CASSIKQAYEQYF
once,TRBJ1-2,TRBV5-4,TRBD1,TGTGCCAGCAGCACCCTGACAGGGCCTATCGGCTACACCTTC,CASSTLTGPIGYTF
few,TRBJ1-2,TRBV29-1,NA,TGCAGCGTCCAAAGCGACAGCTACTATGGCTACACCTTC,CSVQSDSYYGYTF
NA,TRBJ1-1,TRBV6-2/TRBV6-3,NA,TGTGCCAGCAGTTACGACATGGACAAACCCGAAGCTTTCTTT,CASSYDMDKPEAFF